The 29 T cell receptor beta chains presented below share a single source sample, sequenced in a study of Ad26.COV2.S vaccination and SARS-CoV-2 variants (dated by TCRdb to the early 2020s). Library preparation employed the immunoSEQ multiplex PCR assay. This is the immuneACCESS table as TCRdb keeps it, with only in-frame sequences that have V and J called. A part of the clones is gone; compared with another copy, unresolved V genes explain less than half, and the rest is unexplained. The sample contains about 330,000 clones, about 90% of them found a single time. The ten largest clones add up to about 5% of the sample. The sample's treatment or condition label, in plain terms: approximately 18 received Ad26.COV2.S at low or high dose, single or two shots; a few received placebo; per-sample allocation not given. Repertoires of vaccine and placebo recipients were sequenced from samples taken on day 63 after the first injection.

Specimen: peripheral blood, collected in a trial of Ad26.COV2.S vaccine versus placebo. The origin of the receptors is a person between 18 and 65 years old who received the Ad26.COV2.S COVID-19 vaccine or a placebo.

The table lists this clone with a few counts. The rearrangement links TRBV4-3 to TRBJ2-3; D remains ambiguous. Trimming took off 2 bases at V and 4 bases at J, with 7 bases between the two ends. Germline CDR1 LGHNA, CDR2 YSLEER. This CDR3 has 13 residues. The CDR3 loop reads CASSQLRSDTQYF. In DNA form, the CDR3 reads TGCGCCAGCAGCCAACTCCGATCAGATACGCAGTATTTT.

The chain carries TRBV7-9 and TRBJ1-5; TRBD1 is a possible D gene (5 bases). The CDR3 is 15 amino acids. V lost 5 bases to trimming and J lost 5 bases, with 16 bases between them. Per the germline V gene, CDR1 is SEHNR and CDR2 is FQNEAQ (reference sequence). In DNA form, the CDR3 reads TGTGCCAGCAGCCCCGCCGGGCAGGGAGATCAGCCCCAGCATTTT. Protein: CASSPAGQGDQPQHF.

The rearrangement uses TRBV7-3 and TRBJ2-2; either TRBD1 or TRBD2 may supply D (5 bases each). There are 15 residues in the CDR3. Looked up from germline, CDR1 is SGHTA and CDR2 is FQGTGA. V lost 1 base and J 6 bases, leaving 12 bases between the germline ends. DNA for the CDR3: TGTGCCAGCAGCTTAAGAGCGGACATCCCCGGGGAGCTGTTTTTT. Encoded protein: CASSLRADIPGELFF.

The chain has TRBV19 and TRBJ1-6; possible D gene TRBD1, 5 bases. CDR3 length equals 14 residues. The germline CDR1 and CDR2 sequences are LNHDA and SQIVND (reference sequence). V shed 3 bases and J shed 6 bases, with 9 bases lying between them. The CDR3 loop is CASSIQGTNSPLHF. Written as DNA, the CDR3 is TGTGCCAGTAGTATTCAGGGAACTAATTCACCCCTCCACTTT.

The rearrangement uses TRBV19 and TRBJ1-3; no clear D. Germline CDR1 and CDR2: LNHDA and SQIVND (reference sequence). The CDR3 totals 13 residues. The germline V and J ends were trimmed by 4 bases and 4 bases, with 8 bases remaining between them. The CDR3 loop reads CASSTTKGNTIYF. CDR3 nucleotide sequence: TGTGCCAGTAGTACGACGAAGGGAAACACCATATATTTT.

The V and J genes are TRBV7-6 and TRBJ1-1; D uncertain. Trimming cost V 1 base and J 5 bases, with 14 bases left between them. Germline V gene lookup returns CDR1 SGHVS and CDR2 FNYEAQ. CDR3 length: 15 residues. The CDR3: CASSLEVRGVTEAFF. The CDR3 bases are TGTGCCAGCAGCTTAGAGGTCCGGGGTGTAACTGAAGCTTTCTTT.

This CDR3 is CASSYSWTTDSYGYTF. The CDR3 region has the DNA TGTGCCAGCAGTTACTCGTGGACCACAGACTCGTATGGCTACACCTTC. The chain carries TRBV6-2 or TRBV6-3 and TRBJ1-2, with no clear D. CDR1 and CDR2 (germline): MNHEY, SVGEGT. This CDR3 is 16 amino acids long. Trimming pared 0 bases from V and 5 bases from J, leaving 16 bases between.

The V gene is TRBV4-1, the J gene TRBJ1-5; perhaps TRBD1 as D (6 bases). The CDR3 extends over 17 amino acids. The V end was cut by 0 bases, the J end by 5 bases, with 17 bases between. Per germline, CDR1 MGHRA and CDR2 YSYEKL. CDR3 in DNA: TGCGCCAGCAGCCAAGATCCAGGGGCTGGACCTGATCAGCCCCAGCATTTT. This translates into CASSQDPGAGPDQPQHF.

V usage is TRBV9 and J usage is TRBJ1-1; 9 nucleotides align to TRBD1. The V gene end was trimmed by 3 bases and the J gene end by 1 base; junction bases not matched to a gene: 1. Germline loops: CDR1 SGDLS, CDR2 YYNGEE. The CDR3 extends over 14 amino acids. Here the CDR3 reads CASSATGGNTEAFF. CDR3 DNA sequence: TGTGCCAGCAGCGCGACAGGGGGGAACACTGAAGCTTTCTTT.

The gene calls are TRBV7-8 and TRBJ2-6, with D uncertain. Trimming stripped 1 base from V and 0 bases from J, with 7 bases between. The CDR3 spans 16 residues. Per the germline V gene, CDR1 is SGHVS and CDR2 is FQNEAQ. The CDR3 DNA is TGTGCCAGCAGCTTAGGACGGCTCTCTGGGGCCAACGTCCTGACTTTC. Its translation: CASSLGRLSGANVLTF.

The chain carries TRBV7-9 and TRBJ1-1; D uncertain. Trimming stripped 3 bases from V and 3 bases from J, with 11 bases between. Germline V gene lookup returns CDR1 SEHNR and CDR2 FQNEAQ (reference sequence). CDR3 size: 14 residues. In DNA, the CDR3 is TGTGCCAGCAGCTTCTCCCAGTCGGACACTGAAGCTTTCTTT. It encodes CASSFSQSDTEAFF. Filled out from reference TRBV7-9 and TRBJ1-1, the complete variable domain reads DTGVSQNPRHKITKRGQNVTFRCDPISEHNRLYWYRQTLGQGPEFLTYFQNEAQLEKSRLLSDRFSAERPKGSFSTLEIQRTEQGDSAMYLCASSFSQSDTEAFFGQGTRLTVV.

J is TRBJ1-2 and V is TRBV5-4; TRBD1 is a possible D gene (5 bases). The CDR3 contains 13 residues. Germline V gives CDR1 SGHNT, CDR2 YYREEE (reference sequence). V was pared by 1 base and J by 2 bases, with 6 bases between. The CDR3 reads CASSLPGNYGYTF. In nucleotides, the CDR3 is TGTGCCAGCAGCTTGCCAGGGAACTATGGCTACACCTTC.

Comment on this clone: Other DNA sequences in the same sample also yield this CDR3. The V call is TRBV18, the J call TRBJ2-5; tentative D call: TRBD1 (6 bases). Trimming removed 6 bases from V and 1 base from J, with 12 bases in between. This CDR3 contains 14 residues. Germline V gene sequence: CDR1 KGHSH, CDR2 LQKENI. The CDR3 here is CASSPGQSQETQYF. CDR3 sequence (DNA): TGTGCCAGCTCCCCGGGACAAAGCCAAGAGACCCAGTACTTC.

The CDR3 region is CASSLRGRPRTEAFF. The CDR3, as DNA: TGTGCCAGCAGCTTAAGGGGCAGGCCGAGGACTGAAGCTTTCTTT. The gene calls are TRBV7-2 and TRBJ1-1; the D gene is possibly TRBD1 (5 bases). The CDR3 loop spans 15 amino acids. Germline V lookup: CDR1 SGHTA, CDR2 FQGNSA. V lost 2 bases, J lost 5 bases, and 15 bases lay in between.

The genes are TRBV27 and TRBJ1-5, with D possibly being TRBD1 (5 bases). The V and J ends lost 6 bases and 0 bases respectively, with 12 bases between them. Germline assignment: CDR1 MNHEY and CDR2 SMNVEV (reference sequence). The CDR3 runs 15 residues. The CDR3 nucleotides are TGTGCCAGCAGCCTGACAGAAGATAGCAATCAGCCCCAGCATTTT. It is translated as CASSLTEDSNQPQHF.

The gene calls are TRBV5-1 and TRBJ2-2, with D tentatively TRBD1 or TRBD2 (6 bases each). From germline, CDR1 is SGHRS and CDR2 YFSETQ. V lost 3 bases to trimming and J lost 5 bases, with 14 bases between them. This CDR3 region has 15 residues. As DNA, the CDR3 is TGCGCCAGCAGCTCCGACAGGAGCGGGACCGGGGAGCTGTTTTTT. Its protein is CASSSDRSGTGELFF. The full variable domain, with the rest looked up from reference TRBV5-1 and TRBJ2-2, is KAGVTQTPRYLIKTRGQQVTLSCSPISGHRSVSWYQQTPGQGLQFLFEYFSETQRNKGNFPGRFSGRQFSNSRSEMNVSTLELGDSALYLCASSSDRSGTGELFFGEGSRLTVL.

The rearrangement joins TRBV19 to TRBJ1-3, with D possibly TRBD1 on 6 matching bases. This CDR3 comprises 13 residues. From germline, CDR1 is LNHDA and CDR2 SQIVND (reference sequence). V lost 5 bases and J 10 bases, leaving 15 bases between the germline ends. The CDR3 bases are TGTGCCAGTAGTCCGAGGGGGAAAGGGACCATATATTTT. Its translation: CASSPRGKGTIYF.

This rearrangement joins TRBV15 to TRBJ2-3; D ambiguous. This CDR3 spans 13 amino acids. Germline V gene sequence: CDR1 LNHNV, CDR2 YYDKDF (reference sequence). V was trimmed by 9 bases and J by 4 bases, leaving 14 bases between them. This CDR3 is CATTRSPADTQYF. The CDR3 DNA reads as TGTGCCACAACGAGGAGTCCCGCAGATACGCAGTATTTT.

This chain uses TRBV11-3 with TRBJ2-1, with TRBD2 matching 7 bases. The junction had 8 bases not matched to a gene; V was cut back by 5 bases and J by 7 bases. Germline loops: CDR1 SGHNT, CDR2 YENEEA. This CDR3 region has 14 residues. This CDR3 reads CASSPVAAGNEQFF. The CDR3 DNA reads as TGTGCCAGCAGCCCCGTGGCAGCGGGGAATGAGCAGTTCTTC.

This clone appeared a few times. The chain couples TRBV2 to TRBJ1-1, with 9 bases lining up with TRBD1. V was clipped by 7 bases and J by 4 bases; unmatched bases: 13. The CDR3 totals 16 residues. The germline V gene encodes CDR1 SNHLY and CDR2 FYNNEI. CDR3 in DNA: TGTGCCAGCATCAGACAGGGGGGACTTGACGGCACTGAAGCTTTCTTT. Translating it yields CASIRQGGLDGTEAFF.

The rearrangement links TRBV21-1 to TRBJ2-1; the D segment call TRBD1 is taken from the table without a DNA check. TRBV21-1 is a documented pseudogene. The length of the CDR3 is 22 residues. The CDR3 region has the DNA TGTGCCAGCGGCTACGACGACAGGGGGCGCATTACCCCTAAGAGCTCCTACAATGAGCAGTTCTTC. As protein: CASGYDDRGRITPKSSYNEQFF.

The chain has TRBV7-3 and TRBJ2-1; 10 bases map to TRBD2. Germline assignment: CDR1 SGHTA and CDR2 FQGTGA. V shed 5 bases, J shed 4 bases, and the junction held 2 bases outside the gene matches. The CDR3 extends over 14 amino acids. The CDR3 nucleotides are TGTGCCAGCAGCCGGACTAGCGGTTACAATGAGCAGTTCTTC. As protein: CASSRTSGYNEQFF.

The genes are TRBV10-1 and TRBJ1-1; D not resolved. The length of the CDR3 is 13 residues. Germline V gene lookup returns CDR1 WNHNN and CDR2 SYGVQD (reference sequence). The V end was cut by 0 bases, the J end by 6 bases, with 8 bases between. The CDR3 nucleotides read TGCGCCAGCAGTGAGTCGAGTGGAGCTGAAGCTTTCTTT. It specifies CASSESSGAEAFF.

The V and J genes are TRBV27 and TRBJ2-3; the D is unclear. From germline, CDR1 is MNHEY and CDR2 SMNVEV (reference sequence). The CDR3 runs to 15 residues. Trimming removed 0 bases at V and 2 bases at J, with 9 bases between. This chain's CDR3 is CASSLSMTLTDTQYF. In nucleotides, the CDR3 is TGTGCCAGCAGTTTATCCATGACCCTCACAGATACGCAGTATTTT.

The rearrangement joins TRBV7-9 to TRBJ1-2; D uncertain. The CDR3 loop spans 14 amino acids. V was cut by 5 bases and J by 4 bases, with 14 bases left in between. CDR1 and CDR2 (germline): SEHNR, FQNEAQ (reference sequence). The CDR3 spells CASSRTGDIYGYTF. CDR3 nucleotide sequence: TGTGCCAGCAGCCGCACTGGGGATATCTATGGCTACACCTTC.

A single count supports this clone. The chain is built from TRBV3-1 (or the pseudogene TRBV3-2) and TRBJ2-5; 7 nucleotides agree with TRBD2. This CDR3 is 17 amino acids long. V lost 0 bases and J lost 5; bases outside the gene matches: 12. The germline CDR1 and CDR2 sequences are LGHDT and YNNKEL (reference sequence). CDR3 residues: CASSQDSTGGCPETQYF. The CDR3 nucleotides are TGTGCCAGCAGCCAAGATAGTACGGGGGGATGTCCGGAGACCCAGTACTTC.

The gene calls are TRBV6-5 and TRBJ2-1; 8 bases are a match to TRBD1. The trim removed 4 bases at V and 7 bases at J, leaving 9 bases unmatched. The CDR3 consists of 15 residues. Germline loops: CDR1 MNHEY, CDR2 SVGAGI. CDR3 in DNA: TGTGCCAGCAGTTTCCTCTCGACAGGGGCGAATGAGCAGTTCTTC. Translating gives CASSFLSTGANEQFF.

The chain carries TRBV2 and TRBJ2-2; D not resolved. The CDR3 is made up of 15 amino acids. The V and J ends lost 8 bases and 2 bases respectively, with 15 bases between them. Germline CDR1 and CDR2: SNHLY and FYNNEI. This CDR3 reads CASVVLAHNTGELFF. The DNA for the CDR3 is TGTGCCAGCGTCGTCCTGGCACACAACACCGGGGAGCTGTTTTTT.

The sample holds one count of this clone. J is TRBJ1-2 and V is TRBV19, with TRBD1 matching 8 bases. From germline, CDR1 is LNHDA and CDR2 SQIVND (reference sequence). Trimming removed 5 bases from V and 5 bases from J; junction bases left unmatched: 10. This CDR3 comprises 15 residues. For the CDR3, the DNA is TGTGCCAGTAGTTTTTTAGGGACAGGCTTGTATGGCTACACCTTC. It specifies CASSFLGTGLYGYTF. Full variable domain (outside the CDR3, taken from reference TRBV19 and TRBJ1-2): DGGITQSPKYLFRKEGQNVTLSCEQNLNHDAMYWYRQDPGQGLRLIYYSQIVNDFQKGDIAEGYSVSREKKESFPLTVTSAQKNPTAFYLCASSFLGTGLYGYTFGSGTRLTVV.